This T cell receptor (beta chain) derives from a study of blood T cell repertoires in COVID-19. Study overall: The origin of the acute and convalescent COVID-19 samples was the United States, Italy and Spain. PBMCs, B-cell-depleted T cells, or T cells provided the cDNA or gDNA that made up the material.

Source study methods: How many nucleated cells were present was estimated from reference gene primer amplification. Generated by immunoSEQ multiplex PCR, the TCRdb table keeps only in-frame clones and is missing some. V and J calls and clone size are given by that table; D and trimming were obtained from the DNA. The sample contains roughly 56,000 clones, 85% of which appear only once. The V and J ends lost 3 bases and 6 bases respectively, with 17 bases between them. The CDR3 has 16 residues. Germline values: CDR1 LNHNV, CDR2 YYDKDF (reference sequence). The source is a man between 65 and 79 years old with acute or convalescent COVID-19. Source material: peripheral blood. V and J are TRBV15 and TRBJ1-4; D not certain. The chain's CDR3 is CATSRRGVGFDEKLFF. DNA of the CDR3: TGTGCCACCAGCAGGCGGGGAGTGGGATTTGATGAAAAACTGTTTTTT.